The 18 T cell receptor beta chains listed next were all sequenced from one sample in a study of cytomegalovirus exposure and HLA in healthy donors. PCR involved 60 Vbeta and 13 Jbeta primers. Profiling relied on immunoSEQ multiplex PCR, and the TCRdb table lists in-frame clones only, not all of them. The data contain 130,000 to 150,000 clones, approximately 80% of them singletons. Sequenced material: PBMCs. Source of these receptors: a woman between 45 and 60 years old in good health and CMV-seronegative.

The chain links TRBV4-2 to TRBJ2-6; 9 bases align to TRBD1. The CDR3 runs to 16 residues. The germline CDR1 and CDR2 sequences are LGHNA and YNFKEQ. V was clipped by 0 bases and J by 7 bases; unmatched bases: 4. The CDR3 region is CASSQEWDREANVLTF. CDR3 nucleotide sequence: TGTGCCAGCAGCCAAGAGTGGGACAGGGAAGCCAACGTCCTGACTTTC.

The chain joins TRBV19 to TRBJ1-6; D gene unclear. With 9 bases removed from V and 10 bases from J, the gap between germline ends came to 16 bases. There are 13 residues in the CDR3. Per germline, CDR1 LNHDA and CDR2 SQIVND (reference sequence). The CDR3 DNA is TGTGCCAGCGGACTATCAGTGAACTCACCCCTCCACTTT. As protein: CASGLSVNSPLHF. Filled out from reference TRBV19 and TRBJ1-6, the complete variable domain reads DGGITQSPKYLFRKEGQNVTLSCEQNLNHDAMYWYRQDPGQGLRLIYYSQIVNDFQKGDIAEGYSVSREKKESFPLTVTSAQKNPTAFYLCASGLSVNSPLHFGNGTRLTVT.

The rearrangement links TRBV2 to TRBJ2-1, with D perhaps matching TRBD1 (6 bases). The CDR3 runs 14 residues. CDR1 and CDR2 (germline): SNHLY, FYNNEI. Trimming left V 9 bases short and J 9 bases short, with 21 bases between. CDR3 residues: CASHRQAEKREQFF. In DNA, the CDR3 is TGTGCCAGTCACCGACAGGCTGAAAAACGTGAGCAGTTCTTC.

The rearrangement joins TRBV7-6 to TRBJ2-5, with 7 bases aligning to TRBD2. CDR1 and CDR2 (germline): SGHVS, FNYEAQ. The CDR3 covers 12 residues. The J segment lost 5 bases and the V segment lost 4 bases, leaving 1 base of the junction unmatched. Written as DNA, the CDR3 is TGTGCCAGCAGCTCCGGGGGGGAGACCCAGTACTTC. Protein: CASSSGGETQYF.

The chain recombines TRBV20-1 with TRBJ1-1; D is unresolved. Germline assignment: CDR1 DFQATT and CDR2 SNEGSKA (reference sequence). CDR3 length: 11 amino acids. V lost 7 bases and J 1 base, leaving 7 bases between the germline ends. The CDR3 sequence: CSETRNTEAFF. As DNA, the CDR3 is TGCAGTGAAACGAGGAACACTGAAGCTTTCTTT.

The rearrangement uses TRBV19 and TRBJ2-5; a weak D match, TRBD2 (5 bases). The germline CDR1 and CDR2 sequences are LNHDA and SQIVND (reference sequence). The length of the CDR3 is 13 residues. Between the trimmed V and J ends, which lost 5 bases and 2 bases, there was a span of 9 bases. The CDR3 nucleotides are TGTGCCAGTAGTTGGACTGGGCAAGAGACCCAGTACTTC. Its translation is CASSWTGQETQYF.

The genes are TRBV18 and TRBJ2-1; D uncertain. CDR3 length: 12 residues. The V end lost 6 bases, the J end lost 4 bases, and 7 bases lay between the germline ends. Germline CDR1 and CDR2: KGHSH and LQKENI. The chain's CDR3 is CASSLRYNEQFF. The CDR3 DNA reads TGTGCCAGCTCGCTCCGGTACAATGAGCAGTTCTTC.

The chain employs TRBV11-3 and TRBJ2-7; 7 positions agree with TRBD1. V shed 6 bases and J 1 base; nucleotides not matched to a gene: 6. CDR1 is SGHNT and CDR2 is YENEEA in the germline V gene. The length of the CDR3 is 14 residues. The CDR3 DNA reads as TGTGCCAGCAGTTACAGGGGCGAGTCCTACGAGCAGTACTTC. This translates into CASSYRGESYEQYF.

The V and J genes are TRBV27 and TRBJ2-3; weak D call: TRBD1 (6 bases). This CDR3 comprises 14 residues. CDR1 MNHEY and CDR2 SMNVEV come from the germline V gene (reference sequence). V was trimmed by 7 bases and J by 4 bases, leaving 15 bases between them. As DNA, the CDR3 is TGTGCCAGCACCCCCCGGGCAGGGGCAGATACGCAGTATTTT. It translates to CASTPRAGADTQYF.

V usage is TRBV28 and J usage is TRBJ1-4; 11 bases are a match to TRBD1. V shed 6 bases and J 0 bases; nucleotides not matched to a gene: 12. The CDR3 has 19 amino acids. Germline values: CDR1 MDHEN, CDR2 SYDVKM. CDR3 amino acids: CASSPFLGQGGSTNEKLFF. The CDR3 nucleotides read TGTGCCAGCAGCCCGTTCCTGGGACAGGGGGGTTCAACTAATGAAAAACTGTTTTTT.

This sequence joins TRBV7-6 and TRBJ2-7; 7 bases fit TRBD1. The CDR3 is 14 amino acids. Germline assignment: CDR1 SGHVS and CDR2 FNYEAQ. Trimming cost V 2 bases and J 3 bases; bases outside gene matches: 4. The CDR3 coding sequence is TGTGCCAGCAGCTTACACGGGACAGACTACGAGCAGTACTTC. This translates into CASSLHGTDYEQYF.

The gene calls are TRBV7-9 and TRBJ1-3; the D gene is possibly TRBD1 (6 bases). The germline V and J ends were trimmed by 5 bases and 4 bases, with 12 bases remaining between them. The CDR3 is 14 amino acids. CDR1 and CDR2 from the germline V gene are SEHNR and FQNEAQ (reference sequence). CDR3 bases: TGTGCCAGCAGCGGCAGGGGATCCGGAAACACCATATATTTT. Protein sequence: CASSGRGSGNTIYF.

For this clone: Different DNA sequences within this sample yield the same CDR3. The J gene is TRBJ1-4, the V gene TRBV5-1, with 10 bases aligning to TRBD1. The CDR3 extends over 14 amino acids. Germline V CDR1 and CDR2: SGHRS, YFSETQ. J was trimmed by 5 bases and V by 3 bases; bases with no gene match: 1. CDR3 region: CASSSGQGNEKLFF. As DNA, the CDR3 is TGCGCCAGCAGCTCGGGACAGGGGAATGAAAAACTGTTTTTT.

This clone was recorded a few times. The genes are TRBV4-1 and TRBJ1-4, with D tentatively TRBD1 (5 bases). Germline lookup yields CDR1 MGHRA and CDR2 YSYEKL. This CDR3 region has 12 residues. V was cut by 1 base and J by 14 bases, with 11 bases left in between. CDR3 sequence (DNA): TGCGCCAGCAGCCAAGTGTCAGGGAGGCTGTTTTTT. This codes for CASSQVSGRLFF.

The CDR3 reads CASSPLRQGISNTEAFF. The CDR3 bases are TGTGCCAGCTCACCACTGAGACAGGGGATTTCGAACACTGAAGCTTTCTTT. This chain links TRBV18 with TRBJ1-1, with 8 bases that match TRBD1. Germline loops: CDR1 KGHSH, CDR2 LQKENI. V lost 1 base to trimming and J lost 1 base; unmatched junction nucleotides: 8. The CDR3 contains 17 residues.

This rearrangement joins TRBV6-6 to TRBJ2-5; D is unclear. Trimming took 4 bases from V and 9 from J, leaving 12 bases between them. The CDR3 spans 12 residues. The V gene's germline CDR1 is MNHNY and CDR2 SVGAGI (reference sequence). CDR3 in DNA: TGTGCCAGCAGTTCCGGGTTAATGGCCCAGTACTTC. This sequence encodes CASSSGLMAQYF.

The chain's CDR3 is CATSRDLQQATNEKLFF. The CDR3 DNA is TGTGCCACCAGCAGAGATTTACAGCAAGCAACTAATGAAAAACTGTTTTTT. The V call is TRBV15, the J call TRBJ1-4, with D unclear. The CDR3 is 17 amino acids. Germline lookup yields CDR1 LNHNV and CDR2 YYDKDF (reference sequence). V dropped 0 bases and J dropped 0 bases, with 11 bases sitting between them.

The V call is TRBV27, the J call TRBJ2-7, with TRBD1 as a possible D gene (5 bases). The V gene lost 3 bases and the J gene lost 4 bases, with 10 bases spanning the gap. This CDR3 is built from 13 residues. Germline V gives CDR1 MNHEY, CDR2 SMNVEV (reference sequence). CDR3 in DNA: TGTGCCAGCAGTTTTGGGGCAAGATACGAGCAGTACTTC. Its translation is CASSFGARYEQYF.